A single sample gave rise to the 18 T cell receptor beta chains below, sequenced in a study of cytomegalovirus exposure and HLA in healthy donors. PCR primers comprised 60 Vbeta and 13 Jbeta primers. Using immunoSEQ multiplex PCR, the repertoire was profiled, and TCRdb retains in-frame clones only, with some absent. The sample shows around 140,000 clones, roughly 80% of them seen only once. Material for sequencing was PBMCs. These receptors were obtained from a man aged 35 to 55 in good health and CMV-seronegative.

The gene calls are TRBV7-9 and TRBJ1-3, with a tentative D call TRBD1 (5 bases). There are 15 residues in the CDR3. Germline V CDR1 and CDR2: SEHNR, FQNEAQ (reference sequence). The V end lost 1 base, the J end lost 4 bases, and 11 bases lay between the germline ends. The CDR3 region has the DNA TGTGCCAGCAGCTTAGGTGCGGGACTCGGAAACACCATATATTTT. This sequence encodes CASSLGAGLGNTIYF. Supplemented by reference TRBV7-9 and TRBJ1-3, the full variable domain reads DTGVSQNPRHKITKRGQNVTFRCDPISEHNRLYWYRQTLGQGPEFLTYFQNEAQLEKSRLLSDRFSAERPKGSFSTLEIQRTEQGDSAMYLCASSLGAGLGNTIYFGEGSWLTVV.

The rearrangement uses TRBV19 and TRBJ1-1, with TRBD1 as a possible D gene (5 bases). The CDR3 covers 13 residues. V lost 5 bases and J lost 1, with 8 bases in between. Germline V gene lookup returns CDR1 LNHDA and CDR2 SQIVND (reference sequence). The CDR3 loop is CASSLTENTEAFF. In nucleotides, the CDR3 is TGTGCCAGTAGTTTGACAGAGAACACTGAAGCTTTCTTT.

The CDR3 loop is CASSLSSPSGDEQYF. CDR3 bases: TGTGCCAGCAGCTTATCGTCCCCTAGCGGAGACGAGCAGTACTTC. V is TRBV7-8 and J is TRBJ2-7, with 7 positions matching TRBD2. CDR1 and CDR2 (germline): SGHVS, FQNEAQ. V trimming: 2 bases; J trimming: 5 bases; junction bases outside the gene matches: 9. This CDR3 has 15 residues.

The chain carries TRBV18 and TRBJ1-2, with 7 bases fitting TRBD1. Trimming took 3 bases from V and 4 from J; bases not matched to a gene: 8. Germline CDR1 KGHSH, CDR2 LQKENI. The CDR3 sequence is 15 residues long. The CDR3: CASSPSGQPLYGYTF. In DNA form, the CDR3 reads TGTGCCAGCTCACCCTCGGGACAGCCTCTCTATGGCTACACCTTC. The whole variable domain, remainder taken from reference TRBV18 and TRBJ1-2, is NAGVMQNPRHLVRRRGQEARLRCSPMKGHSHVYWYRQLPEEGLKFMVYLQKENIIDESGMPKERFSAEFPKEGPSILRIQQVVRGDSAAYFCASSPSGQPLYGYTFGSGTRLTVV.

The V and J genes are TRBV7-3 and TRBJ2-2; no clear D gene. V lost 5 bases and J lost 1, with 14 bases in between. The CDR3 is 16 amino acids. Germline V gene lookup returns CDR1 SGHTA and CDR2 FQGTGA. The CDR3 loop reads CASSPVGQLNTGELFF. The CDR3 DNA follows: TGTGCCAGCAGCCCAGTGGGCCAGCTGAACACCGGGGAGCTGTTTTTT.

This rearrangement joins TRBV9 to TRBJ2-3; perhaps TRBD1 as D (5 bases). V gave up 3 bases and J gave up 6 bases, with 11 bases separating them. The CDR3 consists of 13 residues. CDR1 is SGDLS, CDR2 YYNGEE, per germline. The CDR3 sequence is CASSGGPYDTQYF. In DNA form, the CDR3 reads TGTGCCAGCAGCGGGGGCCCCTATGATACGCAGTATTTT.

The V call is TRBV6-1, the J call TRBJ1-2; 7 bases align to TRBD1. V dropped 6 bases and J dropped 7; count of bases not matched to a gene: 5. The CDR3 spans 12 residues. CDR1 and CDR2 (germline): MNHNS, SASEGT. The CDR3 coding sequence is TGTGCCAGCAGACAGGGGTACTTTGGCTACACCTTC. This translates into CASRQGYFGYTF.

J is TRBJ2-1 and V is TRBV4-1, with 8 bases aligning to TRBD1. CDR1 and CDR2 from the germline V gene are MGHRA and YSYEKL. The CDR3 sequence is 14 residues long. V was clipped by 0 bases and J by 6 bases; unmatched bases: 1. CDR3 nucleotide sequence: TGCGCCAGCAGCCAAGAAGACAGGGGCAATGAGCAGTTCTTC. It specifies CASSQEDRGNEQFF.

The chain combines TRBV5-4 with TRBJ2-5; 11 bases are a match to TRBD2. Unmatched junction bases numbered 3, after V lost 0 bases and J lost 2 bases. The length of the CDR3 is 16 residues. Germline CDR1 and CDR2: SGHNT and YYREEE (reference sequence). CDR3 nucleotide sequence: TGTGCCAGCAGCTTGGAAATAGCGGGGGGGCAAGAGACCCAGTACTTC. This codes for CASSLEIAGGQETQYF. The variable domain in full, with the rest retrieved from reference TRBV5-4 and TRBJ2-5, is ETGVTQSPTHLIKTRGQQVTLRCSSQSGHNTVSWYQQALGQGPQFIFQYYREEENGRGNFPPRFSGLQFPNYSSELNVNALELDDSALYLCASSLEIAGGQETQYFGPGTRLLVL.

This sequence joins TRBV28 and TRBJ1-5; D possibly corresponds to TRBD1 (5 bases). The CDR3 covers 12 residues. Germline V gene data show CDR1 as MDHEN and CDR2 as SYDVKM. The V gene lost 7 bases and the J gene lost 6 bases, with 10 bases spanning the gap. The CDR3 sequence: CASTKTAQPQHF. The CDR3 DNA is TGTGCCAGCACCAAGACAGCTCAGCCCCAGCATTTT.

This clone came up a few times. CDR3 nucleotides: TGTGCCAGCAGCCGGGAAATTTCAAAGGCAAATGAGCAGTTCTTC. Its translation is CASSREISKANEQFF. The V and J genes are TRBV5-4 and TRBJ2-1; tentative D call: TRBD2 (5 bases). This CDR3 contains 15 residues. V gave up 4 bases and J gave up 7 bases, with 18 bases separating them. The germline V gene has CDR1 SGHNT and CDR2 YYREEE (reference sequence).

This clone was seen a handful of times. The chain has TRBV2 and TRBJ1-4, with 9 bases aligning to TRBD1. The trim removed 8 bases at V and 5 bases at J, leaving 6 bases unmatched. The CDR3 is made up of 14 amino acids. Germline values: CDR1 SNHLY, CDR2 FYNNEI. As DNA, the CDR3 is TGTGCCAGCTCCCTGACAGGGGGGAATGAAAAACTGTTTTTT. Its protein product is CASSLTGGNEKLFF.

V usage is TRBV9 and J usage is TRBJ1-3; no clear D. Trimming took 0 bases from V and 11 from J, leaving 21 bases between them. The length of the CDR3 is 16 residues. CDR1 is SGDLS and CDR2 is YYNGEE in the germline V gene. For the CDR3, the DNA is TGTGCCAGCAGCGTAGTTAACGCCTTGTCCGGGAACGCCATATATTTT. It is translated as CASSVVNALSGNAIYF.

The chain links TRBV23-1 to TRBJ1-1; D not resolved. TRBV23-1 is flagged as an ORF with uncertain function. The V and J ends lost 2 bases and 6 bases respectively, with 10 bases between them. This CDR3 contains 13 residues. The CDR3 DNA reads TGCGCCAGCAGTCAACCCTCAGGATCTGAAGCTTTCTTT. This codes for CASSQPSGSEAFF.

V usage is TRBV4-3 and J usage is TRBJ2-1; 9 positions match TRBD2. The ends lost 4 bases at V and 3 bases at J; junction bases unmatched: 4. This CDR3 region has 15 residues. Germline CDR1 and CDR2: LGHNA and YSLEER. The CDR3 spells CASSLEAGGYNEQFF. As DNA, the CDR3 is TGCGCCAGCAGCCTAGAAGCGGGAGGCTACAATGAGCAGTTCTTC.

With respect to this clone: Other DNA sequences in the sample encode the same CDR3. The chain uses TRBV18 and TRBJ1-1; D remains ambiguous. Deletions cut 4 bases from V and 5 bases from J, with 11 bases between. The V gene's germline CDR1 is KGHSH and CDR2 LQKENI. This CDR3 is 13 amino acids long. CDR3 sequence (DNA): TGTGCCAGCTCACAGGGAGAAGGGACTGAAGCTTTCTTT. Translated, it gives CASSQGEGTEAFF.

As for this clone: One junction end does not reproduce the germline sequence, and a read error may be involved. Other nucleotide sequences in the sample specify the same CDR3. The V gene is TRBV5-6, the J gene TRBJ1-5; the match to TRBD1 covers 12 bases. From germline, CDR1 is SGHDT and CDR2 YYEEEE. CDR3 length: 15 residues. The CDR3: CASSPGTGGNQPQHF. CDR3 in DNA: TGTGCCAGCAGCCCCGGGACAGGGGGCAATCAACCCCAGCATTTT.

V gene TRBV28 combines with J gene TRBJ1-2, with a weak D call TRBD1 (5 bases). Trimming shortened V by 2 bases and J by 2 bases, and 9 bases separated the two germline ends. The CDR3 runs 14 residues. Per the germline V gene, CDR1 is MDHEN and CDR2 is SYDVKM. The CDR3 here is CASSLAQENYGYTF. CDR3 in DNA: TGTGCCAGCAGTTTAGCACAGGAGAACTATGGCTACACCTTC.